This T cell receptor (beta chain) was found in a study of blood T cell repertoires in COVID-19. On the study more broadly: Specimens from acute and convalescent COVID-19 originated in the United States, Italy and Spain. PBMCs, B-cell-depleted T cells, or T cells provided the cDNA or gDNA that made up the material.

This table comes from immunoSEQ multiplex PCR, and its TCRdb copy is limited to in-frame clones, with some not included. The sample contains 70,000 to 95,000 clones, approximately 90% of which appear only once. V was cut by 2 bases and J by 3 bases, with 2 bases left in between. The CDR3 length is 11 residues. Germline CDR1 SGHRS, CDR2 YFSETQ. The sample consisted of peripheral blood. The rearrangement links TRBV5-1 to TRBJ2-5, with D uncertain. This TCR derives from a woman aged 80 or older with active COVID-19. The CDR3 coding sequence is TGCGCCAGCAGCTTTAAAGAGACCCAGTACTTC. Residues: CASSFKETQYF.